The 28 T cell receptor beta chains reported below all come from one sample, sequenced in a study of T cells in Graves' hyperthyroidism and ophthalmopathy. From RNA transcripts, TCR beta CDR3 regions were amplified. In the first-round RT-PCR of the TCR CDR3, the HTBI primer set was used. TCRdb re-called the multiplex PCR reads with MiXCR, one entry per CDR3 protein. The profile shows about 350,000 distinct CDR3 sequences, about a sixth of them singletons. The specimen was blood. All receptors derive from a woman aged 40 to 50 with Graves' ophthalmopathy.

In this sample, this clonotype turned up many times. This rearrangement joins TRBV28 to TRBJ2-7; D may be TRBD1 (5 bases). The germline V and J ends were trimmed by 6 bases and 2 bases, with 17 bases remaining between them. This CDR3 has 15 residues. Germline V gene lookup returns CDR1 MDHEN and CDR2 SYDVKM. CDR3 protein: CASSIVQGFTYEQYF. The CDR3 DNA reads TGTGCCAGCAGCATAGTTCAGGGATTCACCTACGAGCAGTACTTC.

This clonotype occurred many times. V gene TRBV30 combines with J gene TRBJ2-2; unclear D gene. Trimming stripped 0 bases from V and 4 bases from J, with 6 bases between. Germline V CDR1 and CDR2: GTSNPN, SVGIG (reference sequence). The CDR3 contains 13 residues. The CDR3 sequence: CAWSVPLTGELFF. The CDR3 DNA sequence: TGTGCCTGGAGTGTTCCGCTCACCGGGGAGCTGTTTTTT.

This clonotype was seen ten or more times. The chain uses TRBV12-3 or TRBV12-4 and TRBJ2-2; D may match TRBD1 or TRBD2 (5 bases each). The CDR3 covers 14 residues. V shed 6 bases and J shed 7 bases, with 15 bases lying between them. CDR3: CASRLGALVGELFF. The CDR3 DNA reads TGTGCCAGCAGACTAGGGGCGCTAGTCGGGGAGCTGTTTTTT.

At least ten counts were recorded for this clonotype. This chain joins TRBV28 and TRBJ2-4; D possibly matches TRBD1 or TRBD2 (5 bases each). Germline loops: CDR1 MDHEN, CDR2 SYDVKM. The V and J ends lost 2 bases and 8 bases respectively, with 13 bases between them. CDR3 length: 14 amino acids. The CDR3 protein is CASSLEWGTYIQYF. In nucleotides, the CDR3 is TGTGCCAGCAGTTTAGAGTGGGGGACGTACATTCAGTACTTC.

There are many counts of this clonotype. The rearrangement joins TRBV20-1 to TRBJ2-7, with a weak D call TRBD2 (5 bases). CDR3 length equals 14 residues. The germline gives CDR1 DFQATT, CDR2 SNEGSKA (reference sequence). Trimming took off 3 bases at V and 2 bases at J, with 14 bases between the two ends. DNA for the CDR3: TGCAGTGCTAGTTTCCCTAGCTCGCCCTACGAGCAGTACTTC. Protein product: CSASFPSSPYEQYF.

This clonotype was counted ten times or more. V and J are TRBV24-1 and TRBJ2-2, with a tentative D call TRBD2 (5 bases). Deletions cut 7 bases from V and 4 bases from J, with 6 bases between. Germline values: CDR1 KGHDR, CDR2 SFDVKD. The CDR3 is 12 amino acids. The CDR3 nucleotides are TGTGCCACCAGGGACTTCACCGGGGAGCTGTTTTTT. Translated: CATRDFTGELFF.

This clonotype was counted ten times or more. The chain has TRBV7-9 and TRBJ2-4; possibly TRBD1 for D (5 bases). V gave up 6 bases and J gave up 0 bases, with 18 bases separating them. Germline V gene data show CDR1 as SEHNR and CDR2 as FQNEAQ (reference sequence). The CDR3 is 17 amino acids. CDR3 in amino acids: CASSQGYGARAKNIQYF. The CDR3 nucleotides read TGTGCCAGCAGTCAGGGTTATGGCGCCCGAGCCAAAAACATTCAGTACTTC.

The sample holds many counts of this clonotype. The J gene is TRBJ1-1, the V gene TRBV30; 7 nucleotides agree with TRBD1. V dropped 6 bases and J dropped 5; count of bases not matched to a gene: 12. CDR1 and CDR2 from the germline V gene are GTSNPN and SVGIG (reference sequence). This CDR3 has 14 amino acids. Here the CDR3 DNA reads TGTGCCTGCGGGAGAGGGGGCCAGGGGACTGAAGCTTTCTTT. Amino acid sequence: CACGRGGQGTEAFF.

In this sample, this clonotype turned up once. The chain recombines TRBV10-3 with TRBJ1-2; no definite D call. This CDR3 comprises 16 residues. The germline V gene has CDR1 ENHRY and CDR2 SYGVKD. Deletions cut 8 bases from V and 4 bases from J, with 23 bases between. CDR3 nucleotide sequence: TGTGCCATCTCCGGAGTTGAGGGTTTATACGGCTATGGCTACACCTTC. This sequence encodes CAISGVEGLYGYGYTF.

This clonotype was picked up many times. The chain links TRBV25-1 to TRBJ1-1; no firm D call. The CDR3 covers 14 residues. V lost 0 bases and J lost 5, with 10 bases in between. Germline V lookup: CDR1 MGHDK, CDR2 SYGVNS. The CDR3 region has the DNA TGTGCCAGCAGTGAATATCTTTCGCAGACTGAAGCTTTCTTT. This sequence encodes CASSEYLSQTEAFF. The full variable domain, its missing parts supplied by reference TRBV25-1 and TRBJ1-1, is EADIYQTPRYLVIGTGKKITLECSQTMGHDKMYWYQQDPGMELHLIHYSYGVNSTEKGDLSSESTVSRIRTEHFPLTLESARPSHTSQYLCASSEYLSQTEAFFGQGTRLTVV.

On this clonotype itself: At one boundary the junction diverges from the germline segment, which might be a read error. This chain uses TRBV12-3 or TRBV12-4 with TRBJ1-3; D uncertain. The CDR3 covers 16 residues. CDR3 coding DNA: TGTGCCAGCAGTCTAGCCAACGTATACTCTGGAAACACCATATATTTT. As protein: CASSLANVYSGNTIYF.

At least ten counts were recorded for this clonotype. The genes are TRBV11-2 and TRBJ2-7; D may be TRBD2 (6 bases). CDR1 is SGHAT and CDR2 is FQNNGV in the germline V gene. The CDR3 runs 14 residues. Trimming removed 6 bases at V and 5 bases at J, with 17 bases between. DNA of the CDR3: TGTGCCAGCAGTTTAACGGGGGAAGGAGACGAGCAGTACTTC. Translating it yields CASSLTGEGDEQYF. Full variable domain (rest looked up from reference TRBV11-2 and TRBJ2-7): EAGVAQSPRYKIIEKRQSVAFWCNPISGHATLYWYQQILGQGPKLLIQFQNNGVVDDSQLPKDRFSAERLKGVDSTLKIQPAKLEDSAVYLCASSLTGEGDEQYFGPGTRLTVT.

Ten or more counts support this clonotype. The chain couples TRBV20-1 to TRBJ2-7; 8 bases fit TRBD1. This CDR3 is built from 13 residues. V lost 3 bases and J lost 2; bases outside the gene matches: 3. Germline assignment: CDR1 DFQATT and CDR2 SNEGSKA (reference sequence). CDR3 nucleotides: TGCAGTGCTAGGTCGGACAGGGCCTACGAGCAGTACTTC. This gives the protein CSARSDRAYEQYF.

This clonotype was seen at least ten times. The chain carries TRBV4-1 and TRBJ2-7; D might be TRBD1 (6 bases). Germline values: CDR1 MGHRA, CDR2 YSYEKL. The CDR3 length is 14 residues. Between the trimmed V and J ends, which lost 4 bases and 0 bases, there was a span of 10 bases. In DNA form, the CDR3 reads TGCGCCAGCAGCCCCCGGACAGACTCCTACGAGCAGTACTTC. Translating gives CASSPRTDSYEQYF.

This clonotype was observed many times. The rearrangement joins TRBV6-1 to TRBJ2-7; 8 positions match TRBD2. J was trimmed by 0 bases and V by 6 bases; bases with no gene match: 4. Germline V gives CDR1 MNHNS, CDR2 SASEGT. The CDR3 loop spans 14 amino acids. CDR3 nucleotides: TGTGCCAGCAGGGGAGCGGGAGCCTCCTACGAGCAGTACTTC. This translates into CASRGAGASYEQYF.

This clonotype was observed at least ten times. J is TRBJ2-5 and V is TRBV20-1; a weak D match, TRBD1 (5 bases). The CDR3 loop spans 13 amino acids. The germline V gene encodes CDR1 DFQATT and CDR2 SNEGSKA (reference sequence). Between the trimmed V and J ends, which lost 3 bases and 5 bases, there was a span of 13 bases. The CDR3 DNA follows: TGCAGTGCTAGGGCAGGGATGGGGGAGACCCAGTACTTC. Its protein is CSARAGMGETQYF.

CDR3 in DNA: TGTGCCAGCAGGGGACGGTCCAGATATGGCTACACCTTC. The encoded protein is CASRGRSRYGYTF. The rearrangement links TRBV28 to TRBJ1-2, with a weak D call TRBD1 (5 bases). The CDR3 consists of 13 residues. Trimming stripped 6 bases from V and 5 bases from J, with 13 bases between. Germline values: CDR1 MDHEN, CDR2 SYDVKM.

The sample holds many counts of this clonotype. The gene calls are TRBV24-1 and TRBJ2-2, with 7 bases matching TRBD2. The germline CDR1 and CDR2 sequences are KGHDR and SFDVKD. V was pared by 4 bases and J by 3 bases, with 10 bases of the junction left unmatched. The CDR3 runs to 17 residues. The CDR3 spells CATSDPGASGYTGELFF. CDR3 in DNA: TGTGCCACCAGTGACCCTGGGGCTAGCGGTTACACCGGGGAGCTGTTTTTT.

This clonotype showed up just a few times. This sequence joins TRBV25-1 and TRBJ2-2, with D possibly being TRBD2 (6 bases). V lost 0 bases, J lost 2 bases, and 10 bases lay in between. Germline V lookup: CDR1 MGHDK, CDR2 SYGVNS. This CDR3 spans 16 amino acids. Written as DNA, the CDR3 is TGTGCCAGCAGTGAATACGAGGACTACAACACCGGGGAGCTGTTTTTT. It yields the protein CASSEYEDYNTGELFF.

A single count supports this clonotype. The V and J genes are TRBV6-1 and TRBJ1-2; 8 nucleotides agree with TRBD1. Germline V gene sequence: CDR1 MNHNS, CDR2 SASEGT. J was trimmed by 0 bases and V by 4 bases; bases with no gene match: 4. This CDR3 has 15 amino acids. The CDR3 nucleotides read TGTGCCAGCAGTGTCCGACAGGGGACTAACTATGGCTACACCTTC. Protein sequence: CASSVRQGTNYGYTF.

V and J are TRBV5-1 and TRBJ2-2; D call uncertain. This CDR3 has 12 amino acids. Germline-derived CDR1 and CDR2 are SGHRS and YFSETQ. Between the trimmed V and J ends, which lost 4 bases and 7 bases, there was a span of 8 bases. CDR3: CASSMTGGELFF. CDR3 nucleotides: TGCGCCAGCAGCATGACTGGCGGGGAGCTGTTTTTT.

This clonotype was counted at least ten times. This chain uses TRBV27 with TRBJ1-5, with TRBD1 matching 9 bases. V lost 6 bases, J lost 9 bases, and 6 bases stayed unmatched. This CDR3 contains 13 residues. Germline CDR1 reads MNHEY; CDR2 reads SMNVEV (reference sequence). The DNA for the CDR3 is TGTGCCAGCAGGGGACAGGGATGGTCGCCCCAGCATTTT. Translated, it gives CASRGQGWSPQHF.

This clonotype was picked up many times. This rearrangement joins TRBV5-1 to TRBJ2-7; unclear D gene. CDR3 length equals 14 residues. CDR1 and CDR2 from the germline V gene are SGHRS and YFSETQ. Trimming cost V 5 bases and J 0 bases, with 12 bases left between them. CDR3 sequence: CASRVPGDSYEQYF. Written as DNA, the CDR3 is TGCGCCAGCAGGGTCCCAGGAGACTCCTACGAGCAGTACTTC.

At least ten counts were recorded for this clonotype. The rearrangement links TRBV4-1 to TRBJ1-5; D might be TRBD1 (5 bases). Germline CDR1 is MGHRA and CDR2 is YSYEKL. This CDR3 has 15 residues. V lost 2 bases, J lost 3 bases, and 11 bases lay in between. Here the CDR3 reads CASSQKDSHNQPQHF. For the CDR3, the DNA is TGCGCCAGCAGCCAAAAAGACAGCCACAATCAGCCCCAGCATTTT.

The rearrangement uses TRBV7-9 and TRBJ2-5; no definite D call. The CDR3 is 14 amino acids. The germline V and J ends were trimmed by 3 bases and 3 bases, with 11 bases remaining between them. Germline-derived CDR1 and CDR2 are SEHNR and FQNEAQ (reference sequence). The CDR3 bases are TGTGCCAGCAGCTTGACACGGATTGAAGAGACCCAGTACTTC. Translating gives CASSLTRIEETQYF.

This clonotype was counted between two and nine times. One junction end does not reproduce the germline sequence, and a read error may be involved. This chain joins TRBV3-1 and TRBJ1-3; D gene unclear. In germline, CDR1 is LGHDT, CDR2 YNNKEL (reference sequence). The CDR3 totals 11 residues. As DNA, the CDR3 is TGTGCCAGCAGCCAAGGTCTCTCCCCCTTCTTT. Translating it yields CASSQGLSPFF.

This clonotype was picked up many times. The genes are TRBV12-3 or TRBV12-4 and TRBJ1-1; D gene unclear. Trimming removed 7 bases from V and 7 bases from J, with 16 bases in between. This CDR3 contains 13 residues. As DNA, the CDR3 is TGTGCCAGCAAGAAGGTAGGGAAAAATGAAGCTTTCTTT. Protein sequence: CASKKVGKNEAFF.

At least ten counts were recorded for this clonotype. The chain joins TRBV11-2 to TRBJ2-7; perhaps TRBD2 as D (5 bases). Germline V gene sequence: CDR1 SGHAT, CDR2 FQNNGV. The V and J ends lost 2 bases and 3 bases respectively, with 14 bases between them. The CDR3 has 15 residues. The CDR3 here is CASSLSLREGYEQYF. DNA of the CDR3: TGTGCCAGCAGCTTATCCCTCCGGGAAGGCTACGAGCAGTACTTC.